Shown below are 25 T cell receptor beta chains from a single sample sequenced in a study of post-analysis software for immune sequencing data. General study results and limits: The five TRBV segments detected at higher frequency in patients than in controls included TRBV5-6, TRBV5-1 and TRBV20-1.

Sequencing libraries made from TCR beta cDNA carried unique molecular identifiers. TCRdb processed the PCR reads anew with MiXCR; each CDR3 protein has one entry. The data show 380,000 or so distinct CDR3 sequences, roughly 36% seen once. These receptors have no known antigen. Sequences were obtained from blood. Receptors were obtained from a girl between 10 and 17 years old with multiple sclerosis.

The chain joins TRBV5-1 to TRBJ2-7; 10 bases fit TRBD2. From germline, CDR1 is SGHRS and CDR2 YFSETQ. The CDR3 totals 16 residues. V shed 3 bases, J shed 3 bases, and the junction held 9 bases outside the gene matches. The CDR3 DNA reads as TGCGCCAGCAGCTGGGGGGGGCCTAGCGGGAGCTACGAGCAGTACTTC. The encoded protein is CASSWGGPSGSYEQYF. Together with reference TRBV5-1 and TRBJ2-7, the CDR3 gives the full variable domain: KAGVTQTPRYLIKTRGQQVTLSCSPISGHRSVSWYQQTPGQGLQFLFEYFSETQRNKGNFPGRFSGRQFSNSRSEMNVSTLELGDSALYLCASSWGGPSGSYEQYFGPGTRLTVT.

A few counts support this clonotype. The chain joins TRBV7-2 to TRBJ2-3; 10 bases fit TRBD2. Trimming cost V 5 bases and J 2 bases; bases outside gene matches: 4. The CDR3 spans 15 residues. The germline gives CDR1 SGHTA, CDR2 FQGNSA. The CDR3, as DNA: TGTGCCAGCAGCCAGCGGGGGGGATACACAGATACGCAGTATTTT. This codes for CASSQRGGYTDTQYF.

The table lists this clonotype with a few counts. The chain employs TRBV11-2 and TRBJ2-5; 10 nucleotides align to TRBD2. The CDR3 loop spans 15 amino acids. V trimming: 5 bases; J trimming: 4 bases; junction bases outside the gene matches: 7. The V gene's germline CDR1 is SGHAT and CDR2 FQNNGV. In nucleotides, the CDR3 is TGTGCCAGCAGCCCGGGACTAGCGCCTGGAGAGACCCAGTACTTC. Translation: CASSPGLAPGETQYF.

This clonotype was counted only a few times. In nucleotides, the CDR3 is TGCAGTGCTAGAGTGGGACAGGGAATCCACGAGCAGTACTTC. This translates into CSARVGQGIHEQYF. V gene TRBV20-1 combines with J gene TRBJ2-7; 9 positions agree with TRBD1. The CDR3 runs to 14 residues. The V and J ends lost 1 base and 5 bases, in that order; junction bases with no gene match: 6. Germline lookup yields CDR1 DFQATT and CDR2 SNEGSKA (reference sequence).

On this clonotype: Relative to the germline gene, one junction end is altered; a read error may explain this. The V gene is TRBV5-1, the J gene TRBJ2-1; TRBD1 is a possible D gene (7 bases). The germline V gene has CDR1 SGHRS and CDR2 YFSETQ. There are 16 residues in the CDR3. The chain's CDR3 is CTSRHGQGGSYNEQFF. The CDR3 DNA is TGCACCAGCCGTCACGGCCAGGGGGGCTCCTACAATGAGCAGTTCTTC.

This clonotype was counted once. Sequence at one end of the junction differs from germline and may be a read error. The V call is TRBV7-7, the J call TRBJ2-5; maybe TRBD1 (6 bases). The CDR3 runs 15 residues. Per the germline V gene, CDR1 is SSHAT and CDR2 is FNYEAQ (reference sequence). CDR3 sequence: CASSISGTHQGTQYF. As DNA, the CDR3 is TGTGCTAGCAGTATATCCGGGACACACCAAGGGACCCAGTACTTC.

This clonotype has just a few counts. The chain is built from TRBV12-3 or TRBV12-4 and TRBJ2-1; TRBD2 matches at 11 bases. The CDR3 length is 14 residues. Trimming took 5 bases from V and 15 from J; bases not matched to a gene: 12. Written as DNA, the CDR3 is TGTGCCAGCAGTCCCTTAGCGGGGGGGCAAATTTGGTTCTTC. Its translation: CASSPLAGGQIWFF.

This clonotype was counted only a few times. The V gene is TRBV7-2, the J gene TRBJ2-3; D gene unclear. This CDR3 spans 15 amino acids. The germline V gene has CDR1 SGHTA and CDR2 FQGNSA. The ends were cut back, 1 base at V and 8 bases at J, with 16 bases in the middle. The CDR3 reads CASSLEVSAPSTQYF. The CDR3 DNA follows: TGTGCCAGCAGCTTAGAGGTTTCGGCCCCGAGTACGCAGTATTTT. The whole variable domain, filled in from reference TRBV7-2 and TRBJ2-3, reads GAGVSQSPSNKVTEKGKDVELRCDPISGHTALYWYRQSLGQGLEFLIYFQGNSAPDKSGLPSDRFSAERTGGSVSTLTIQRTQQEDSAVYLCASSLEVSAPSTQYFGPGTRLTVL.

This clonotype was seen a few times. This chain links TRBV14 with TRBJ2-1; D call uncertain. The length of the CDR3 is 13 residues. Germline V gene sequence: CDR1 SGHDN, CDR2 FVKESK. The germline V and J ends were trimmed by 3 bases and 5 bases, with 8 bases remaining between them. The CDR3 region has the DNA TGTGCCAGCAGCCACGGGCCAAACAATGAGCAGTTCTTC. Translated: CASSHGPNNEQFF. The variable domain in full, with the rest retrieved from reference TRBV14 and TRBJ2-1, is EAGVTQFPSHSVIEKGQTVTLRCDPISGHDNLYWYRRVMGKEIKFLLHFVKESKQDESGMPNNRFLAERTGGTYSTLKVQPAELEDSGVYFCASSHGPNNEQFFGPGTRLTVL.

This clonotype was recorded a few times. V and J are TRBV7-2 and TRBJ2-7; 7 nucleotides line up with TRBD1. CDR1 and CDR2 (germline): SGHTA, FQGNSA. Losses at the gene ends were 4 bases for V and 2 bases for J; bases not matched to a gene: 5. The CDR3 is made up of 14 amino acids. The CDR3 nucleotides read TGTGCCAGCAGCTCACAGGGGAGTACCTACGAGCAGTACTTC. Translated: CASSSQGSTYEQYF.

This clonotype has a handful of counts. The V gene is TRBV12-3 or TRBV12-4, the J gene TRBJ1-1; D not certain. Trimming removed 3 bases at V and 3 bases at J, with 8 bases between. The CDR3 has 13 residues. The CDR3 nucleotides read TGTGCCAGCAGTTTCAGTAGGGACACTGAAGCTTTCTTT. Protein: CASSFSRDTEAFF.

This clonotype was recorded a few times. V is TRBV13 and J is TRBJ1-4; a possible D gene is TRBD1 (6 bases). V shed 5 bases and J shed 3 bases, with 13 bases lying between them. CDR3 length: 15 amino acids. Germline CDR1 and CDR2: PRHDT and FYEKMQ (reference sequence). The CDR3 bases are TGTGCCAGCAGCCTTTTCAGGGGCGCTAATGAAAAACTGTTTTTT. It specifies CASSLFRGANEKLFF.

J is TRBJ1-6 and V is TRBV5-1; D gene uncertain. The CDR3 is 15 amino acids. Germline assignment: CDR1 SGHRS and CDR2 YFSETQ. Deletions cut 1 base from V and 10 bases from J, with 15 bases between. CDR3 DNA sequence: TGCGCCAGCAGCTTGTCCGGAAAGGACCGGTCACCCCTCCACTTT. Protein product: CASSLSGKDRSPLHF.

Worth noting for this clonotype: This may arise from a read error, as a much more abundant clone is one base away. This chain links TRBV7-2 with TRBJ2-1, with D possibly matching TRBD1 (6 bases). This CDR3 has 14 residues. The V gene's germline CDR1 is SGHTA and CDR2 FQGNSA. Trimming left V 4 bases short and J 10 bases short, with 17 bases between. The CDR3 spells CASSSQGWTYEQFF. CDR3 sequence (DNA): TGTGCCAGCAGCTCCCAGGGGTGGACCTACGAGCAGTTCTTC.

The CDR3 bases are TGTGCCAGCAGCACGATGGGCCGGGGGGATACGCAGTATTTT. It is translated as CASSTMGRGDTQYF. The chain is built from TRBV7-2 and TRBJ2-3, with D possibly matching TRBD2 (6 bases). There are 14 residues in the CDR3. Trimming stripped 5 bases from V and 6 bases from J, with 15 bases between. The V gene's germline CDR1 is SGHTA and CDR2 FQGNSA.

This clonotype turned up a few times. The chain recombines TRBV6-6 with TRBJ1-5, with D perhaps matching TRBD1 (6 bases). V was shortened by 6 bases and J by 4 bases, with 16 bases between the two germline ends. The CDR3 consists of 15 residues. Germline CDR1 is MNHNY and CDR2 is SVGAGI (reference sequence). Here the CDR3 DNA reads TGTGCCAGCAGACCGGGACTCCAGGGGAATCAGCCCCAGCATTTT. This gives the protein CASRPGLQGNQPQHF.

Points on this clonotype: Compared with germline, one end of the junction differs, possibly owing to a read error. The V call is TRBV28, the J call TRBJ1-2; 7 nucleotides match TRBD1. Germline lookup yields CDR1 MDHEN and CDR2 SYDVKM. The CDR3 has 16 amino acids. DNA for the CDR3: TGTGCCAGCAGTCCCCACAACACAGGGGCTAACTGTGGCTACACCTTC. It encodes CASSPHNTGANCGYTF.

This chain joins TRBV5-1 and TRBJ2-7; D might be TRBD2 (7 bases). Per germline, CDR1 SGHRS and CDR2 YFSETQ. V was clipped by 4 bases and J by 3 bases, with 14 bases between them. The CDR3 is 14 residues long. CDR3 bases: TGCGCCAGCAGCCCAGGGGAGGGCTACTACGAGCAGTACTTC. It is translated as CASSPGEGYYEQYF.

The J gene is TRBJ2-7, the V gene TRBV5-1; 12 bases are a match to TRBD2. The CDR3 loop spans 17 amino acids. Per the germline V gene, CDR1 is SGHRS and CDR2 is YFSETQ. J lost 7 bases, V lost 0 bases, and 11 bases had no gene match. The CDR3 is CASSLAFLAGGYNEQYF. For the CDR3, the DNA is TGCGCCAGCAGCTTGGCCTTCCTAGCGGGGGGGTACAATGAGCAGTACTTC.

This clonotype came up a few times. The chain employs TRBV9 and TRBJ2-7, with a tentative D call TRBD1 (6 bases). The J call may be incorrect, as the DNA end agrees better with TRBJ2-5. The CDR3 runs 15 residues. Germline V gene lookup returns CDR1 SGDLS and CDR2 YYNGEE. This CDR3 reads CASSARDTYRETQYF. CDR3 DNA sequence: TGTGCCAGCAGCGCCCGGGACACCTACCGGGAGACCCAGTACTTC.

V and J are TRBV20-1 and TRBJ2-5; 10 bases agree with TRBD2. The length of the CDR3 is 16 residues. CDR1 and CDR2 (germline): DFQATT, SNEGSKA (reference sequence). The J segment lost 5 bases and the V segment lost 5 bases, leaving 14 bases of the junction unmatched. The CDR3 region is CSAPGGSGGRLETQYF. In DNA form, the CDR3 reads TGCAGTGCTCCCGGAGGTAGCGGGGGGAGACTTGAGACCCAGTACTTC.

The rearrangement joins TRBV7-2 to TRBJ2-1; D is possibly TRBD1 (6 bases). Trimming pared 5 bases from V and 8 bases from J, leaving 10 bases between. Germline loops: CDR1 SGHTA, CDR2 FQGNSA. The CDR3 is made up of 12 amino acids. For the CDR3, the DNA is TGTGCCAGCAGCGGTTACAGGGATGAGCAGTTCTTC. Protein product: CASSGYRDEQFF. Complete variable domain (other parts from reference TRBV7-2 and TRBJ2-1): GAGVSQSPSNKVTEKGKDVELRCDPISGHTALYWYRQSLGQGLEFLIYFQGNSAPDKSGLPSDRFSAERTGGSVSTLTIQRTQQEDSAVYLCASSGYRDEQFFGPGTRLTVL.

The CDR3 nucleotides are TGTGCCAGCAGTTTATATCTACGGGGTGTGACTGAAGCTTTCTTT. Its protein product is CASSLYLRGVTEAFF. V is TRBV12-3 or TRBV12-4 and J is TRBJ1-1; no clear D gene. With 2 bases removed from V and 5 bases from J, the gap between germline ends came to 15 bases. This CDR3 is built from 15 residues.

In its sample, this clonotype was seen many times. The V and J genes are TRBV15 and TRBJ1-5, with D possibly TRBD1 on 5 matching bases. V lost 4 bases to trimming and J lost 0 bases, with 19 bases between them. The CDR3 contains 18 residues. Germline CDR1 reads LNHNV; CDR2 reads YYDKDF (reference sequence). In DNA form, the CDR3 reads TGTGCCACCAGCACCCCGAAGGAACAGGCCTATAGCAATCAGCCCCAGCATTTT. Translating gives CATSTPKEQAYSNQPQHF.

The rearrangement links TRBV2 to TRBJ2-1; D possibly corresponds to TRBD2 (7 bases). Trimming took 2 bases from V and 3 from J, leaving 14 bases between them. Per the germline V gene, CDR1 is SNHLY and CDR2 is FYNNEI. This CDR3 spans 16 amino acids. The CDR3 spells CASSELGGGSYNEQFF. CDR3 in DNA: TGTGCCAGCAGTGAATTGGGGGGGGGCAGCTACAATGAGCAGTTCTTC. Variable domain in full (rest from reference TRBV2 and TRBJ2-1): EPEVTQTPSHQVTQMGQEVILRCVPISNHLYFYWYRQILGQKVEFLVSFYNNEISEKSEIFDDQFSVERPDGSNFTLKIRSTKLEDSAMYFCASSELGGGSYNEQFFGPGTRLTVL.